The 26 T cell receptor beta chains in this list originate from one sample, sequenced in a study of shared clonotypes between healthy human individuals. This table comes from immunoSEQ multiplex PCR, and its TCRdb copy is limited to in-frame clones, with some not included. The data show some 1.4 million clones, with 96% seen just once and roughly 1.1% held by the top ten. The sample was naive CD4+ T cells sorted from blood. Described subset: CD45RA+ positively selected. These receptors were obtained from a man younger than 45 in good health.

The chain joins TRBV27 to TRBJ2-1; D is ambiguous. CDR1 and CDR2 from the germline V gene are MNHEY and SMNVEV (reference sequence). Trimming pared 2 bases from V and 0 bases from J, leaving 8 bases between. The CDR3 loop spans 15 amino acids. The CDR3 sequence is CASSLGDSSYNEQFF. The CDR3 bases are TGTGCCAGCAGTTTAGGCGATAGCTCCTACAATGAGCAGTTCTTC.

The V gene is TRBV18, the J gene TRBJ1-4; D is ambiguous. V was shortened by 3 bases and J by 7 bases, with 9 bases between the two germline ends. This CDR3 has 13 amino acids. The germline V gene encodes CDR1 KGHSH and CDR2 LQKENI. CDR3 bases: TGTGCCAGCTCACCCCTTCCGTCTGAAAAACTGTTTTTT. It yields the protein CASSPLPSEKLFF. Combining the CDR3 with reference TRBV18 and TRBJ1-4 gives the whole variable domain NAGVMQNPRHLVRRRGQEARLRCSPMKGHSHVYWYRQLPEEGLKFMVYLQKENIIDESGMPKERFSAEFPKEGPSILRIQQVVRGDSAAYFCASSPLPSEKLFFGSGTQLSVL.

The chain recombines TRBV27 with TRBJ1-2, with 7 nucleotides matching TRBD1. Germline-derived CDR1 and CDR2 are MNHEY and SMNVEV (reference sequence). The CDR3 loop spans 15 amino acids. V gave up 3 bases and J gave up 5 bases; unmatched junction bases: 9. CDR3 DNA sequence: TGTGCCAGCAGTTTTCAGGAGGGGGCACCTTATGGCTACACCTTC. Encoded protein: CASSFQEGAPYGYTF.

V gene TRBV7-3 combines with J gene TRBJ2-1; weak D call: TRBD2 (6 bases). This CDR3 is 15 amino acids long. CDR1 and CDR2 from the germline V gene are SGHTA and FQGTGA. V lost 4 bases to trimming and J lost 4 bases, with 14 bases between them. The DNA of the CDR3 is TGTGCCAGCAGCTACTCGGGAGCGGAATACAATGAGCAGTTCTTC. Protein product: CASSYSGAEYNEQFF.

A single count supports this clone. The chain carries TRBV6-1 and TRBJ2-7; no clear D gene. CDR3 size: 14 residues. Germline V lookup: CDR1 MNHNS, CDR2 SASEGT. Trimming stripped 0 bases from V and 7 bases from J, with 13 bases between. In nucleotides, the CDR3 is TGTGCCAGCAGTGAAGCTCCAACCCTATGGGAGCAGTACTTC. Translation gives CASSEAPTLWEQYF.

The chain employs TRBV29-1 and TRBJ2-3; no clear D. The V and J ends lost 8 bases and 4 bases respectively, with 10 bases between them. The CDR3 is 11 residues long. In germline, CDR1 is SQVTM, CDR2 ANQGSEA. This chain's CDR3 is CSTSLADTQYF. The CDR3, as DNA: TGCAGCACGTCACTTGCAGATACGCAGTATTTT.

The gene calls are TRBV5-6 and TRBJ1-2, with D possibly being TRBD1 (6 bases). Germline assignment: CDR1 SGHDT and CDR2 YYEEEE. Trimming pared 3 bases from V and 4 bases from J, leaving 19 bases between. CDR3 size: 16 residues. The CDR3 coding sequence is TGTGCCAGCAGCTCTTATAATTACAGGGTTTTCTATGGCTACACCTTC. Protein sequence: CASSSYNYRVFYGYTF.

The chain has TRBV6-5 and TRBJ2-1; TRBD1 agrees at 9 bases. The CDR3 runs 15 residues. The V gene's germline CDR1 is MNHEY and CDR2 SVGAGI. Losses at the gene ends were 7 bases for V and 4 bases for J; bases not matched to a gene: 8. The CDR3, as DNA: TGTGCCAGCAACCCGGGACAGGGTGGTTACAATGAGCAGTTCTTC. Translated, it gives CASNPGQGGYNEQFF.

This chain links TRBV7-9 with TRBJ2-7; no reliable D call. The CDR3 is made up of 12 amino acids. Germline lookup yields CDR1 SEHNR and CDR2 FQNEAQ (reference sequence). V shed 5 bases and J shed 1 base, with 6 bases lying between them. CDR3 nucleotides: TGTGCCAGCAGCCACGTTTCCTACGAGCAGTACTTC. Protein: CASSHVSYEQYF.

DNA for the CDR3: TGTGCCACTGGGACTAGCGGAGCCAAAGAGGGCATTCAGTACTTC. This sequence encodes CATGTSGAKEGIQYF. This chain connects TRBV10-3 to TRBJ2-4; 11 bases are a match to TRBD2. The CDR3 consists of 15 residues. After removal of 10 bases from V and 9 bases from J, the junction contained 14 bases not matched to a gene. Germline values: CDR1 ENHRY, CDR2 SYGVKD.

This chain uses TRBV2 with TRBJ2-1; no clear D. The CDR3 runs to 14 residues. V shed 0 bases and J shed 9 bases, with 12 bases lying between them. Germline V gene data show CDR1 as SNHLY and CDR2 as FYNNEI. CDR3 sequence (DNA): TGTGCCAGCAGTGAAGCGCTCATAGTGGCTGAGCAGTTCTTC. The encoded protein is CASSEALIVAEQFF.

This clone occurred once. This chain connects TRBV19 to TRBJ2-6, with unresolved D. There are 13 residues in the CDR3. The germline V gene has CDR1 LNHDA and CDR2 SQIVND (reference sequence). Trimming took 7 bases from V and 1 from J, leaving 5 bases between them. The CDR3 sequence is CASKVSGANVLTF. The CDR3 bases are TGTGCCAGTAAAGTGTCTGGGGCCAACGTCCTGACTTTC.

The count of this clone is one. The J gene is TRBJ1-1, the V gene TRBV6-6; D is perhaps TRBD1 (6 bases). Trimming took 1 base from V and 2 from J, leaving 8 bases between them. The CDR3 totals 14 residues. Germline CDR1 is MNHNY and CDR2 is SVGAGI (reference sequence). CDR3 DNA: TGTGCCAGCAGTTACTGGACAGATAACACTGAAGCTTTCTTT. Protein: CASSYWTDNTEAFF.

This chain links TRBV5-6 with TRBJ2-1, with a possible D match to TRBD1 (5 bases). Germline assignment: CDR1 SGHDT and CDR2 YYEEEE. This CDR3 has 16 residues. V was clipped by 2 bases and J by 0 bases, with 12 bases between them. This chain's CDR3 is CASSLITGASYNEQFF. The CDR3 DNA reads as TGTGCCAGCAGCTTAATAACAGGAGCCTCCTACAATGAGCAGTTCTTC.

The chain recombines TRBV19 with TRBJ2-7; 9 bases are a match to TRBD1. Germline V CDR1 and CDR2: LNHDA, SQIVND (reference sequence). The CDR3 has 18 residues. Germline trimming cut 5 bases from V and 3 bases from J; bases unmatched to any gene: 17. CDR3 sequence reads: CASSRGTSGQGSIYEQYF. CDR3 nucleotide sequence: TGTGCCAGTAGTCGCGGGACCTCCGGACAGGGGTCTATCTACGAGCAGTACTTC.

The chain uses TRBV18 and TRBJ1-4; D gene ambiguous. The V and J ends lost 0 bases and 7 bases respectively, with 12 bases between them. The germline V gene encodes CDR1 KGHSH and CDR2 LQKENI. This CDR3 has 15 residues. The CDR3 spells CASSPPSHSSEKLFF. The CDR3 coding sequence is TGTGCCAGCTCACCACCGTCGCACTCGAGTGAAAAACTGTTTTTT. Combining the CDR3 with reference TRBV18 and TRBJ1-4 gives the whole variable domain NAGVMQNPRHLVRRRGQEARLRCSPMKGHSHVYWYRQLPEEGLKFMVYLQKENIIDESGMPKERFSAEFPKEGPSILRIQQVVRGDSAAYFCASSPPSHSSEKLFFGSGTQLSVL.

Details on this clone: The junction does not match germline at one end; this may be a read error. The chain employs TRBV2 and TRBJ2-7, with TRBD1 matching 7 bases. CDR1 is SNHLY, CDR2 FYNNEI, per germline. This CDR3 comprises 14 residues. The CDR3 coding sequence is TGTGCCAGCATTGAAGACAGGGAGAACTACGAGCAGTACTTC. Its protein is CASIEDRENYEQYF.

This clone occurred once. This rearrangement joins TRBV4-1 to TRBJ1-1; D unresolved. The germline V gene encodes CDR1 MGHRA and CDR2 YSYEKL. V shed 4 bases and J shed 1 base, with 10 bases lying between them. This CDR3 is built from 14 residues. The CDR3 DNA reads as TGCGCCAGCAGCCTCCTCCGGGGGAACACTGAAGCTTTCTTT. Encoded protein: CASSLLRGNTEAFF.

The gene calls are TRBV9 and TRBJ2-3, with 13 nucleotides matching TRBD2. CDR3 length: 17 amino acids. With 0 bases clipped from V and 3 bases from J, the junction kept 4 bases outside the gene matches. Germline V gene data show CDR1 as SGDLS and CDR2 as YYNGEE. This CDR3 reads CASSVALLAGGTDTQYF. Here the CDR3 DNA reads TGTGCCAGCAGCGTAGCCCTACTAGCGGGAGGGACAGATACGCAGTATTTT.

This clone was recorded only once. The rearrangement uses TRBV5-6 and TRBJ2-2; D is ambiguous. The CDR3 loop spans 13 amino acids. Germline V gene lookup returns CDR1 SGHDT and CDR2 YYEEEE. V was shortened by 1 base and J by 7 bases, with 8 bases between the two germline ends. The CDR3 DNA reads as TGTGCCAGCAGCTTGTTCTCCGGCGGGGAGCTGTTTTTT. It is translated as CASSLFSGGELFF.

The CDR3 loop reads CASSLEQGAFYGYTF. CDR3 bases: TGTGCCAGCAGCTTGGAACAGGGGGCCTTCTATGGCTACACCTTC. The gene calls are TRBV5-4 and TRBJ1-2, with TRBD1 matching over 9 bases. The CDR3 extends over 15 amino acids. J lost 4 bases, V lost 0 bases, and 4 bases had no gene match. Germline loops: CDR1 SGHNT, CDR2 YYREEE (reference sequence).

This clone was seen only a few times. The chain joins TRBV12-2 to TRBJ1-5. TRBV12-2 counts as a pseudogene. The CDR3 totals 16 residues. CDR3 nucleotides: TGTGCAAGTCGCCTGCTGCTCCGGGACCAACAATGGTCCCAGCATTTT. It codes for CASRLLLRDQQWSQHF.

A note on this clone: The same CDR3 arises from other DNA sequences in this sample as well. CDR3: CASSEEGRYGYTF. The CDR3 DNA is TGTGCCAGCAGTGAAGAGGGGCGCTATGGCTACACCTTC. V usage is TRBV2 and J usage is TRBJ1-2; D is possibly TRBD1 (5 bases). V lost 1 base and J lost 4, with 7 bases in between. The CDR3 runs 13 residues. Germline V gives CDR1 SNHLY, CDR2 FYNNEI.

The chain joins TRBV7-2 to TRBJ1-1; D is undetermined. Trimming took 5 bases from V and 0 from J, leaving 13 bases between them. The CDR3 covers 15 residues. Looked up from germline, CDR1 is SGHTA and CDR2 is FQGNSA. CDR3 region: CASSPLWVMNTEAFF. CDR3 in DNA: TGTGCCAGCAGCCCACTTTGGGTTATGAACACTGAAGCTTTCTTT.

V gene TRBV29-1 combines with J gene TRBJ1-1; 9 positions agree with TRBD1. Germline CDR1 is SQVTM and CDR2 is ANQGSEA. Losses at the gene ends were 6 bases for V and 5 bases for J; bases not matched to a gene: 7. CDR3 length: 13 residues. CDR3 region: CSVERDRETEAFF. The CDR3 DNA reads as TGCAGCGTGGAACGGGACAGGGAAACTGAAGCTTTCTTT.

The sample holds a few counts of this clone. A junction end diverges from the germline sequence, so it may reflect a read error. V usage is TRBV9 and J usage is TRBJ1-1; 8 nucleotides match TRBD1. Germline values: CDR1 SGDLS, CDR2 YYNGEE. The CDR3 is made up of 14 amino acids. CDR3 in DNA: TGTGCCAGCAGCGCAGCAGATATATCAGGGGGCGCGGTCTTT. Translation gives CASSAADISGGAVF. The complete variable domain, with remaining parts taken from reference TRBV9 and TRBJ1-1, reads DSGVTQTPKHLITATGQRVTLRCSPRSGDLSVYWYQQSLDQGLQFLIQYYNGEERAKGNILERFSAQQFPDLHSELNLSSLELGDSALYFCASSAADISGGAVFGQGTRLTVV.